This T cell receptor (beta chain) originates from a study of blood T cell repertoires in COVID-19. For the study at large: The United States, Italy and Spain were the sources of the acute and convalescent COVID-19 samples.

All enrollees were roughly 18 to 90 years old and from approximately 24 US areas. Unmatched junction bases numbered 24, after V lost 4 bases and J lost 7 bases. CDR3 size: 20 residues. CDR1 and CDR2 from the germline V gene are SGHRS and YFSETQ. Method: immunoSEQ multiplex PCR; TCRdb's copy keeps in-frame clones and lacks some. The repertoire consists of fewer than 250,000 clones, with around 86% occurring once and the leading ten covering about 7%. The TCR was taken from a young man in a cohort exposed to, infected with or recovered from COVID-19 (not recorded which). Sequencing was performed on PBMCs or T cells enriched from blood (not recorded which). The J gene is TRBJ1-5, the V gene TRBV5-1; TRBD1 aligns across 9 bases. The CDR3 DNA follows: TGCGCCAGCAGCCCATCTACCTCTCCGGTGAGGGACAGGGCCCCCCAGCCCCAGCATTTT. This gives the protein CASSPSTSPVRDRAPQPQHF.